The rows below give T cell receptor beta chains drawn from one sample of a study of CD8 T cells in Susac syndrome. Via MiXCR, TCRdb re-called the immunoSEQ multiplex PCR reads, giving one row per CDR3 protein. The sample includes about 180,000 distinct CDR3 sequences, about 95% of them seen just once. Sequencing was carried out using CD8+ T cells from PBMCs. Every receptor here comes from a human donor with multiple sclerosis. Each CDR3 is given with its conserved first and last residue. A D gene is named only where the DNA matches it firmly. Clone sizes are given selectively: once, few, many, or a class where the clone is expanded.

v_call	d_call	clone_size	j_call	cdr3_aa	cdr3_nt
TRBV20-1	NA	once	TRBJ2-1	CSAPLGRIANEQFF	TGCAGTGCCCCCTTGGGCAGAATTGCCAATGAGCAGTTCTTC
TRBV6-1	TRBD2	NA	TRBJ2-3	CASSIAGYTDTQYF	TGTGCCAGCAGTATAGCGGGCTACACAGATACGCAGTATTTT
TRBV6-5	NA	NA	TRBJ2-2	CASSQLGPGELFF	TGTGCCAGCAGTCAACTCGGGCCCGGGGAGCTGTTTTTT
TRBV20-1	TRBD1	NA	TRBJ1-3	CSARPGTGVGFGNTIYF	TGCAGTGCTAGACCCGGGACAGGGGTTGGATTCGGAAACACCATATATTTT
TRBV3-1	NA	NA	TRBJ2-1	CAISERELEQFF	TGTGCCATCAGTGAACGCGAGCTGGAGCAGTTCTTC
TRBV3-1	NA	NA	TRBJ2-1	CASSQGVGWVEQFF	TGTGCCAGCAGCCAAGGAGTGGGCTGGGTTGAGCAGTTCTTC
TRBV11-2	TRBD1	once	TRBJ2-7	CASSEQDRGRDEQYF	TGTGCCAGCAGCGAACAGGACAGGGGTAGGGACGAGCAGTACTTC
TRBV2	TRBD2	NA	TRBJ2-7	CASREASGIYEQYF	TGTGCCAGCAGGGAGGCTAGCGGCATCTACGAGCAGTACTTC
TRBV20-1	NA	NA	TRBJ1-2	CSAREVANYGYTF	TGCAGTGCGAGGGAGGTAGCTAACTATGGCTACACCTTC
TRBV29-1	NA	NA	TRBJ2-7	CSAFLGTTYEQYF	TGCAGCGCTTTCCTCGGGACAACCTACGAGCAGTACTTC
TRBV24-1	NA	NA	TRBJ2-1	CATSDRRSLTYNEQFF	TGTGCCACCAGTGATAGGCGCAGTCTTACCTACAATGAGCAGTTCTTC
TRBV2	TRBD1	NA	TRBJ2-7	CASPRGTGAYEQYF	TGTGCCAGCCCAAGGGGGACAGGGGCCTACGAGCAGTACTTC
TRBV7-9	NA	NA	TRBJ1-3	CASSGNTGPGNTIYF	TGTGCCAGCAGCGGCAACACTGGACCGGGAAACACCATATATTTT
TRBV6-6	NA	NA	TRBJ1-5	CASRAGIYSNQPQHF	TGTGCCAGCAGGGCAGGGATCTATAGCAATCAGCCCCAGCATTTT
TRBV20-1	NA	once	TRBJ2-1	CSASGVGVNEQFF	TGCAGTGCTAGCGGTGTAGGGGTCAATGAGCAGTTCTTC
TRBV2	TRBD1	NA	TRBJ2-1	CASVPGQARNEQFF	TGTGCCAGCGTCCCGGGACAGGCTAGGAATGAGCAGTTCTTC
TRBV12-3/TRBV12-4	TRBD1	once	TRBJ2-7	CASRTGPRYEQYF	TGTGCCAGCAGGACAGGGCCTCGCTACGAGCAGTACTTC
TRBV29-1	NA	once	TRBJ2-5	CSVRDSGTQYF	TGCAGCGTCCGGGACTCGGGAACCCAGTACTTC
TRBV4-2	NA	NA	TRBJ1-1	CASSQDPTYTEAFF	TGTGCCAGCAGCCAAGATCCAACGTACACTGAAGCTTTCTTT
TRBV19	NA	NA	TRBJ2-1	CARLCGVEQFF	TGCGCCAGACTCTGCGGGGTGGAGCAGTTCTTC
TRBV27	NA	few	TRBJ1-1	CASSLLMNTEAFF	TGTGCCAGCAGTTTACTAATGAACACTGAAGCTTTCTTT
TRBV25-1	TRBD1	NA	TRBJ2-5	CASRPRTGDPETQYF	TGTGCCAGCAGACCAAGGACAGGGGATCCAGAGACCCAGTACTTC
TRBV28	NA	NA	TRBJ2-1	CASCNNEQFF	TGTGCCAGCTGCAACAATGAGCAGTTCTTC
TRBV7-9	TRBD1	NA	TRBJ2-7	CASSADRGSPYEQYF	TGTGCCAGCAGCGCCGACAGGGGTAGTCCCTACGAGCAGTACTTC
TRBV4-1	TRBD1	once	TRBJ2-5	CASSQGTGEETQYF	TGCGCCAGCAGCCAAGGGACAGGGGAAGAGACCCAGTACTTC
TRBV15	TRBD2	NA	TRBJ2-1	CATSRDRDSGYNEQFF	TGTGCCACCAGCAGAGATCGTGATAGCGGGTACAATGAGCAGTTCTTC
TRBV7-7	TRBD1	few	TRBJ2-5	CASSIGQGETQYF	TGTGCTAGCAGCATCGGACAGGGGGAGACCCAGTACTTC
TRBV3-1	NA	NA	TRBJ2-7	CASSHYEQYF	TGTGCCAGCAGCCACTACGAGCAGTACTTC
TRBV2	NA	NA	TRBJ2-5	CASSEGPQETQYF	TGTGCCAGCAGTGAGGGACCACAAGAGACCCAGTACTTC
TRBV12-5	NA	NA	TRBJ2-1	CASGSGQEYNEQFF	TGTGCTAGTGGTTCGGGCCAGGAATACAATGAGCAGTTCTTC
TRBV11-2	NA	NA	TRBJ2-7	CASSATVGGEQYF	TGTGCCAGCAGCGCGACGGTCGGGGGCGAGCAGTACTTC
TRBV18	TRBD2	NA	TRBJ2-5	CASSPPTGTSSQETQYF	TGTGCCAGCTCACCACCGACTGGGACTAGCAGTCAAGAGACCCAGTACTTC
TRBV7-9	TRBD2	NA	TRBJ2-1	CASSLRASGEQFF	TGTGCCAGCAGCTTACGGGCTAGCGGTGAGCAGTTCTTC
TRBV29-1	NA	NA	TRBJ2-7	CSVSGHTRSADLPYEQYF	TGCAGCGTTTCGGGTCATACACGGTCGGCGGATTTACCCTACGAGCAGTACTTC
TRBV29-1	NA	NA	TRBJ2-1	CSVSGRGYNEQFF	TGCAGCGTATCGGGCAGAGGATACAATGAGCAGTTCTTC
TRBV4-2	NA	NA	TRBJ1-2	CASSQDWQGSYGYTF	TGTGCCAGCAGCCAAGATTGGCAGGGGAGCTATGGCTACACCTTC
TRBV4-1	NA	NA	TRBJ1-3	CASSQVGGPGNTIYF	TGCGCCAGCAGCCAAGTGGGGGGACCTGGAAACACCATATATTTT
TRBV15	TRBD2	NA	TRBJ2-5	CATSSVSGYQETQYF	TGTGCCACCAGCAGCGTTAGCGGGTACCAAGAGACCCAGTACTTC
TRBV29-1	TRBD2	NA	TRBJ2-1	CSGGRVPPYNEQFF	TGCAGCGGAGGGAGGGTACCGCCCTACAATGAGCAGTTCTTC
TRBV10-3	NA	NA	TRBJ2-5	CAQLRTETQYF	TGTGCTCAACTCCGGACGGAGACCCAGTACTTC
TRBV6-5	TRBD2	once	TRBJ2-2	CASSYPGLDFGLTGELFF	TGTGCCAGCAGTTACCCGGGACTAGACTTTGGGTTAACCGGGGAGCTGTTTTTT
TRBV27	NA	NA	TRBJ2-3	CASSLAGPFDTQYF	TGTGCCAGCAGTTTAGCAGGGCCCTTCGATACGCAGTATTTT